The entry that follows covers one TCR beta chain sequence. Germline V gene sequence: CDR1 SEHNR, CDR2 FQNEAQ (reference sequence). The CDR3 has 14 amino acids. Trimming removed 0 bases from V and 1 base from J, with 5 bases in between. These data are taken from a study of blood T cell repertoires in COVID-19. TCRdb's table, derived via immunoSEQ multiplex PCR, lists solely in-frame clones and lacks some. This table has 130,000 to 150,000 clones, 70% to 90% appearing once. This chain connects TRBV7-9 to TRBJ2-3; no clear D gene. Sequenced material: peripheral blood. This TCR came from a woman between 40 and 55 years old with active or convalescent COVID-19. The CDR3 loop reads CASSLASGTDTQYF. The DNA of the CDR3 is TGTGCCAGCAGCTTAGCGTCTGGCACAGATACGCAGTATTTT.